The next 27 T cell receptor beta chains were all read from a single sample in a study of T cells in women clearing cervical HPV infection. Assay used: immunoSEQ multiplex PCR; TCRdb lists only in-frame clones, some missing. Found here are some 30,000 clones; the top ten clones hold roughly 6.8%. The sample consisted of blood buffy coat. These receptors were obtained from a woman aged 18 to 75 with a cervical HPV16 infection that either progressed to CIN3+ or cleared (not recorded which).

CDR3 residues: CASSPRRETQYF. The DNA read from the CDR3 is TGTGCCAGCTCACCACGTCGGGAGACC. The chain combines TRBV18 with TRBJ2-5; D is undetermined. With the read ending 3 residues before the CDR3 end, the germline J gene is used to fill in that end. V was shortened by 1 base and J by 5 bases, with 5 bases between the two germline ends. This CDR3 is 12 amino acids long. Germline V gene lookup returns CDR1 KGHSH and CDR2 LQKENI. The complete variable domain, with remaining parts taken from reference TRBV18 and TRBJ2-5, reads NAGVMQNPRHLVRRRGQEARLRCSPMKGHSHVYWYRQLPEEGLKFMVYLQKENIIDESGMPKERFSAEFPKEGPSILRIQQVVRGDSAAYFCASSPRRETQYFGPGTRLLVL.

CDR3 amino acids: CASSLPGTSDNEQFF. The part of the CDR3 DNA that was read is TGTGCCAGCAGCCTCCCCGGGACTAGCGACAATGAG. The gene calls are TRBV11-2 and TRBJ2-1; TRBD2 matches 10 bases. The CDR3 extends 3 residues past the end of the read, so its final part is completed from the germline J gene. The CDR3 runs to 15 residues. Germline-derived CDR1 and CDR2 are SGHAT and FQNNGV. The junction had 6 bases not matched to a gene; V was cut back by 5 bases and J by 5 bases.

A remark on this clone: The missing CDR3 end, 3 residues past where the read stops, is filled in from the germline J gene. The chain carries TRBV7-3 and TRBJ1-1, with D perhaps matching TRBD1 (5 bases). Per the germline V gene, CDR1 is SGHTA and CDR2 is FQGTGA. The length of the CDR3 is 15 residues. V gave up 2 bases and J gave up 3 bases, with 13 bases separating them. The CDR3 is CASSLVGGSDTEAFF. Partial CDR3 DNA: TGTGCCAGCAGCTTAGTCGGGGGGTCGGACACTGAA.

Worth noting for this clone: The read falls 3 residues short of the CDR3 end, and the missing part is taken from the germline J gene. The chain couples TRBV5-6 to TRBJ1-1, with a weak D call TRBD1 (6 bases). CDR1 and CDR2 from the germline V gene are SGHDT and YYEEEE. The CDR3 is 13 amino acids. CDR3 DNA, as far as it was read: TGTGCCAGCAGCTTGGGGGACACAGCCGAA. Translating it yields CASSLGDTAE. The full CDR3 reads CASSLGDTAEAFF.

Concerning this clone: The CDR3 end falls 3 residues outside the read, so it is completed with the germline J gene. The chain couples TRBV19 to TRBJ2-3, with a possible D match to TRBD1 (5 bases). The germline CDR1 and CDR2 sequences are LNHDA and SQIVND (reference sequence). The CDR3 loop spans 16 amino acids. Incomplete CDR3 DNA: TGTGCCAGTAGTATGTCCCACGACAGTGGCAATCAGCCG. Encoded protein: CASSMSHDSGNQP. From start to end, the CDR3 is CASSMSHDSGNQPQYF.

As concerns this clone: The read ends 3 residues early relative to the CDR3; the germline J gene fills the gap. V is TRBV20-1 and J is TRBJ2-7; 7 bases line up with TRBD1. Unmatched junction bases numbered 3, after V lost 2 bases and J lost 2 bases. The CDR3 length is 13 residues. Germline lookup yields CDR1 DFQATT and CDR2 SNEGSKA (reference sequence). The sequenced CDR3 bases are TGCAGTGCTAGACGGGACAGTACCTACGAG. Its protein product is CSARRDSTYE. The whole CDR3 is CSARRDSTYEQYF.

Remarks on this clone: The read ends 3 residues early relative to the CDR3; the germline J gene fills the gap. This chain joins TRBV29-1 and TRBJ2-2, with 8 bases aligning to TRBD1. The germline V gene encodes CDR1 SQVTM and CDR2 ANQGSEA. The CDR3 is 15 residues long. This CDR3 is CSVSQGVSGANVLFF. The sequenced part of the CDR3 DNA is TGCAGCGTTTCACAGGGGGTCTCTGGGGCCAACGTG.

Turning to this clone: Read coverage stops 3 residues before the CDR3 terminus; the germline J gene supplies the remainder. The rearrangement links TRBV7-2 to TRBJ2-4; no clear D. The CDR3 loop spans 15 amino acids. Germline V lookup: CDR1 SGHTA, CDR2 FQGNSA. The part of the CDR3 DNA that was read is TGTGCCAGCAGCCAAAACACCGTTTCTAACTATGGT. It translates to CASSQNTVSNYG. The entire CDR3 protein is CASSQNTVSNYGQYF.

Note on this clone: The missing CDR3 end, 3 residues past where the read stops, is filled in from the germline J gene. This chain joins TRBV14 and TRBJ2-7; TRBD1 is a possible D gene (5 bases). The CDR3 runs to 12 residues. Looked up from germline, CDR1 is SGHDN and CDR2 is FVKESK. The V gene lost 9 bases and the J gene lost 2 bases, with 11 bases spanning the gap. The part of the CDR3 DNA that was read is TGTGCCAGGAACGACAGAACCTACGAG. It is translated as CARNDRTYE. The complete CDR3 sequence is CARNDRTYEQYF.

On this clone: The read is 3 residues too short to cover the CDR3 end, so that end is filled in from the germline J gene. The chain employs TRBV7-8 and TRBJ2-7; D call uncertain. V lost 4 bases and J 2 bases, leaving 3 bases between the germline ends. The CDR3 has 11 residues. The germline V gene has CDR1 SGHVS and CDR2 FQNEAQ. CDR3 region: CASSSTYEQYF. The sequenced CDR3 bases are TGTGCCAGCAGCTCTACCTACGAG.

Turning to this clone: The read ends 3 residues shy of where the CDR3 ends; the end is completed using the germline J gene. The chain carries TRBV2 and TRBJ2-7; 12 bases match TRBD2. The CDR3 runs 15 residues. Unmatched junction bases numbered 5, after V lost 6 bases and J lost 2 bases. Germline V gene lookup returns CDR1 SNHLY and CDR2 FYNNEI. The covered CDR3 bases are TGTGCCAGCAGAGCTAGACTAGCGGGAGCCTACGAG. It encodes CASRARLAGAYE. The whole CDR3 protein is CASRARLAGAYEQYF.

Regarding this clone: The read terminates 3 residues before the CDR3 end, so the remaining end is supplied by the germline J gene. The V gene is TRBV4-1, the J gene TRBJ2-2; possibly TRBD2 for D (5 bases). Germline-derived CDR1 and CDR2 are MGHRA and YSYEKL. This CDR3 region has 13 residues. With 1 base removed from V and 7 bases from J, the gap between germline ends came to 7 bases. The CDR3 loop is CASSQVAGGELFF. Partial CDR3 DNA: TGCGCCAGCAGCCAAGTTGCGGGCGGGGAG.

On this clone itself: The sequence runs out 3 residues before the end of the CDR3; the remainder is reconstructed from the germline J gene. The J gene is TRBJ2-1, the V gene TRBV7-3; TRBD2 agrees at 9 bases. This CDR3 has 15 residues. The V gene end was trimmed by 2 bases and the J gene end by 8 bases; junction bases not matched to a gene: 7. CDR1 and CDR2 from the germline V gene are SGHTA and FQGTGA. Partial CDR3 DNA: TGTGCCAGCAGCTTAGGGACTAGCACCTTGGATGAG. Protein product: CASSLGTSTLDE. The CDR3 in its entirety is CASSLGTSTLDEQFF.

For this clone: The CDR3 goes on 3 residues after the read ends, and that part is filled in from the germline J gene. The chain uses TRBV27 and TRBJ2-7; 8 bases fit TRBD1. Germline V gives CDR1 MNHEY, CDR2 SMNVEV (reference sequence). The CDR3 spans 15 residues. The V and J ends lost 6 bases and 3 bases, in that order; junction bases with no gene match: 10. CDR3 residues: CASSLALQGVYEQYF. CDR3 DNA, as far as it was read: TGTGCCAGCAGCCTGGCGTTACAGGGGGTCTACGAG.

With regard to this clone: The read ends 3 residues early relative to the CDR3; the germline J gene fills the gap. V usage is TRBV19 and J usage is TRBJ1-6, with D unclear. V lost 6 bases and J 5 bases, leaving 11 bases between the germline ends. The CDR3 covers 14 residues. CDR1 and CDR2 (germline): LNHDA, SQIVND (reference sequence). Incomplete CDR3 DNA: TGTGCCAGTAGGAAATTCCAGGATAATTCACCC. Its translation: CASRKFQDNSP. The full CDR3 sequence reads CASRKFQDNSPLHF.

Points on this clone: The read ends 3 residues shy of where the CDR3 ends; the end is completed using the germline J gene. The chain carries TRBV19 and TRBJ2-7; tentatively, D is TRBD2 (5 bases). The CDR3 consists of 14 residues. The germline CDR1 and CDR2 sequences are LNHDA and SQIVND (reference sequence). V lost 5 bases, J lost 3 bases, and 14 bases lay in between. The CDR3 bases that were read are TGTGCCAGTAGTCTCCGGCTAACTAGCTACGAG. It encodes CASSLRLTSYE. The CDR3 in full is CASSLRLTSYEQYF.

The CDR3 is CASGPDNRGKEAFF. CDR3 DNA, as far as it was read: TGTGCTAGTGGTCCAGATAACAGGGGTAAAGAA. The chain employs TRBV12-5 and TRBJ1-1; 7 bases are a match to TRBD1. With the read ending 3 residues before the CDR3 end, the germline J gene is used to fill in that end. The germline gives CDR1 LGHNT, CDR2 FRNRAP. The CDR3 extends over 14 amino acids.

On this clone: The CDR3 end lies 3 residues beyond the end of the read and is filled in from the germline J gene. This chain links TRBV5-1 with TRBJ2-5; D gene uncertain. Looked up from germline, CDR1 is SGHRS and CDR2 is YFSETQ. The germline V and J ends were trimmed by 0 bases and 1 base, with 13 bases remaining between them. The CDR3 spans 16 residues. Here the CDR3 reads CASSLAYFGSQETQYF. The sequenced part of the CDR3 DNA is TGCGCCAGCAGCTTGGCGTATTTTGGCAGCCAAGAGACC. The full variable domain, rest sourced from reference TRBV5-1 and TRBJ2-5, is KAGVTQTPRYLIKTRGQQVTLSCSPISGHRSVSWYQQTPGQGLQFLFEYFSETQRNKGNFPGRFSGRQFSNSRSEMNVSTLELGDSALYLCASSLAYFGSQETQYFGPGTRLLVL.

In the case of this clone: The CDR3 extends 3 residues past the end of the read, so its final part is completed from the germline J gene. The V gene is TRBV20-1, the J gene TRBJ1-6, with D perhaps TRBD1 (6 bases). Germline V CDR1 and CDR2: DFQATT, SNEGSKA (reference sequence). V lost 5 bases and J 2 bases, leaving 13 bases between the germline ends. There are 15 residues in the CDR3. The CDR3 is CSAYTGQPYNSPLHF. CDR3 DNA, as far as it was read: TGCAGTGCTTATACAGGGCAACCCTATAATTCACCC.

To note about this clone: The junction shows a germline mismatch at one end, possibly a read error. The missing CDR3 end, 3 residues past where the read stops, is filled in from the germline J gene. Other DNA sequences in this specimen translate into the identical CDR3. The chain has TRBV2 and TRBJ1-3; D uncertain. Germline V lookup: CDR1 SNHLY, CDR2 FYNNEI. The length of the CDR3 is 18 residues. CDR3 bases read: TGTGCCAGCAGTGAAGGGCAGGTCTTATCTCCCTTGAGAAACACG. Its translation: CASSEGQVLSPLRNT. In full, the CDR3 reads CASSEGQVLSPLRNTIYF. Full variable domain (missing parts from reference TRBV2 and TRBJ1-3): EPEVTQTPSHQVTQMGQEVILRCVPISNHLYFYWYRQILGQKVEFLVSFYNNEISEKSEIFDDQFSVERPDGSNFTLKIRSTKLEDSAMYFCASSEGQVLSPLRNTIYFGEGSWLTVV.

Notes on this clone: The read ends 3 residues shy of where the CDR3 ends; the end is completed using the germline J gene. The chain links TRBV29-1 to TRBJ2-5; unclear D gene. Germline values: CDR1 SQVTM, CDR2 ANQGSEA. The V gene lost 6 bases and the J gene lost 5 bases, with 13 bases spanning the gap. The CDR3 has 12 residues. The CDR3 sequence is CSVFTPGETQYF. Incomplete CDR3 DNA: TGCAGCGTGTTCACGCCGGGTGAGACC.

Details on this clone: Read coverage stops 3 residues before the CDR3 terminus; the germline J gene supplies the remainder. The chain employs TRBV20-1 and TRBJ2-5; 8 bases are shared with TRBD1. V trimming: 3 bases; J trimming: 2 bases; junction bases outside the gene matches: 8. The CDR3 is 15 residues long. The germline V gene encodes CDR1 DFQATT and CDR2 SNEGSKA (reference sequence). The chain's CDR3 is CSASVPGQVQETQYF. The CDR3 DNA, read in part, is TGCAGTGCTAGTGTACCGGGACAGGTACAAGAGACC.

Points on this clone: The read stops 3 residues short of the end of the CDR3; the missing end is completed from the germline J gene. This sequence joins TRBV5-1 and TRBJ2-1, with D possibly being TRBD1 (6 bases). V lost 0 bases and J lost 5, with 15 bases in between. Germline CDR1 SGHRS, CDR2 YFSETQ. This CDR3 contains 16 residues. The CDR3 DNA, read in part, is TGCGCCAGCAGCTTGGCGCCGACAGGTCTCCACAATGAG. This codes for CASSLAPTGLHNE. The entire CDR3 is CASSLAPTGLHNEQFF.

In regard to this clone: Germline and junction disagree at one end, which may indicate a read error. The read terminates 3 residues ahead of where the CDR3 ends, so the germline J gene completes it. The rearrangement links TRBV18 to TRBJ2-7; TRBD2 agrees at 11 bases. The CDR3 is made up of 17 amino acids. The germline gives CDR1 KGHSH, CDR2 LQKENI. The CDR3 region is CASSPRFLAGGPFEQYF. The CDR3 bases that were read are TGTGCCAGCTCCCCACGTTTCTTAGCGGGAGGGCCCTTCGAG.

Turning to this clone: The read ends 3 residues shy of where the CDR3 ends; the end is completed using the germline J gene. This rearrangement joins TRBV12-3 or TRBV12-4 to TRBJ2-1; D perhaps matches TRBD1 (7 bases). This CDR3 is 13 amino acids long. The V end was cut by 8 bases, the J end by 5 bases, with 13 bases between. The covered CDR3 bases are TGTGCCAGCCGGGTCAGGGGGGACAATGAG. This codes for CASRVRGDNE. The entire CDR3 protein reads CASRVRGDNEQFF.

On this clone: The CDR3 is cut off 3 residues early in the read; its end comes from the germline J gene. The rearrangement joins TRBV5-6 to TRBJ1-5; weak D call: TRBD1 (6 bases). The V and J ends lost 3 bases and 9 bases respectively, with 19 bases between them. Germline CDR1 and CDR2: SGHDT and YYEEEE. The CDR3 sequence is 15 residues long. The sequenced part of the CDR3 DNA is TGTGCCAGCAGCTCCATCAACCTAATAGGGGGGCCC. This translates into CASSSINLIGGP. The CDR3 in its entirety is CASSSINLIGGPQHF.

Worth noting for this clone: The read ends 3 residues shy of where the CDR3 ends; the end is completed using the germline J gene. This chain connects TRBV12-3 or TRBV12-4 to TRBJ2-7, with D tentatively TRBD1 (5 bases). Deletions cut 6 bases from V and 4 bases from J, with 7 bases between. The CDR3 loop spans 11 amino acids. The CDR3 DNA, read in part, is TGTGCCAGCAGCCCAGGGTACGAG. Translated: CASSPGYE. The entire CDR3 is CASSPGYEQYF.